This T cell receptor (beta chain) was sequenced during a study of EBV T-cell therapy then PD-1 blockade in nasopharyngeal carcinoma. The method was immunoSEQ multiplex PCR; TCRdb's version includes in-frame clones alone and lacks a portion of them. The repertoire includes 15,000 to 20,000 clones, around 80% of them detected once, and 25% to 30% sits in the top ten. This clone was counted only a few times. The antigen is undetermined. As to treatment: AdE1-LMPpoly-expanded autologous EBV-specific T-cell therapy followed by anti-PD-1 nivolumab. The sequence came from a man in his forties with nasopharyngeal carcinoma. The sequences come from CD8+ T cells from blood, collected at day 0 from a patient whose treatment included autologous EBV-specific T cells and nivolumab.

CDR3 sequence: CASSVDRREQYF. The CDR3 nucleotides read TGTGCCAGCAGCGTGGACAGGAGAGAGCAGTACTTC. The J gene is TRBJ2-7, the V gene TRBV7-9; 7 nucleotides line up with TRBD1. The CDR3 sequence is 12 residues long. V shed 5 bases, J shed 7 bases, and the junction held 5 bases outside the gene matches. From germline, CDR1 is SEHNR and CDR2 FQNEAQ (reference sequence).